These T cell receptor beta chains were read from a single sample in a study of blood T cell repertoires in COVID-19. Sequencing was performed with immunoSEQ multiplex PCR; in TCRdb, only in-frame clones are kept and a portion is missing. The sample shows about 100,000 clones, 88% of them seen only once. The sequencing input was peripheral blood. The receptor source for this set is a human donor in a cohort sampled during active COVID-19. CDR3s include the opening cysteine and the closing phenylalanine or tryptophan. Rows give clone size only sometimes, using once, few, many, or a class for an expanded clone.

TRBV28	-	12	TRBJ2-3	CASSRGLAGVDF
TRBV7-8	once	16	TRBJ2-7	CASSLFAGTGSYEQYF
TRBV3-1/TRBV3-2	-	12	TRBJ1-1	CASSQGGAEAFF
TRBV29-1	-	13	TRBJ2-7	CSVEGGSVDEQYF
TRBV5-5	once	15	TRBJ1-2	CASSLGEQGLFGYTF
TRBV29-1	-	12	TRBJ2-5	CSSEGGQETQYF
TRBV29-1	-	13	TRBJ1-2	CSDGTGGDYGYTF
TRBV20-1	-	14	TRBJ1-1	CSASTTGSNTEAFF
TRBV7-2	-	13	TRBJ1-2	CASSLQGAQGYTF
TRBV7-9	-	15	TRBJ2-7	CASSLVGQASYEQYF
TRBV10-1	-	17	TRBJ2-5	CASSDGTSGRHRETQYF